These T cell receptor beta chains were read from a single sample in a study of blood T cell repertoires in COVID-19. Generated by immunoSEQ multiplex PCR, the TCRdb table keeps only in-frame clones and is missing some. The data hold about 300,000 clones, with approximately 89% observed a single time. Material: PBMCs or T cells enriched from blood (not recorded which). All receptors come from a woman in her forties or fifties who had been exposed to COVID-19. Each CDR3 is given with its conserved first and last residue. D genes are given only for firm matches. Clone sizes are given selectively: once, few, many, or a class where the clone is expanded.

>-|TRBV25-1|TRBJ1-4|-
TGTGCCAGCAGGAGGGGGTCGAGTGAAAAACTGTTTTTT
CASRRGSSEKLFF
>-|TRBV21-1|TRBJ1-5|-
TGTGCCAGCAGCAAAGTGAAGGGAGCCTCAACTTATAGCAATCAGCCCCAGCATTTT
CASSKVKGASTYSNQPQHF
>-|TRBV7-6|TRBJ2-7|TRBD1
TGTGCCAGCAGCTTATCGGCGGGACAGGGTACCTACGAGCAGTACTTC
CASSLSAGQGTYEQYF
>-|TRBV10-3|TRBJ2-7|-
TGTGCCATCAGTGAAGGTCGGGGAGACTACGAGCAGTACTTC
CAISEGRGDYEQYF
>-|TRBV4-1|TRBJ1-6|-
TGCGCCAGCAGCCCCAATATGGAGGGGTCACCCCTCCACTTT
CASSPNMEGSPLHF
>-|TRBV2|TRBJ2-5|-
TGTGCCAGCAGTGTATTAACTGCTCAAGAGACCCAGTACTTC
CASSVLTAQETQYF
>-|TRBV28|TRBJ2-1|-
TGTGCCAGCAGTCCCTCCTACATGGACACCAATGAGCAGTTCTTC
CASSPSYMDTNEQFF
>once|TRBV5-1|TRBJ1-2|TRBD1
TGCGCCAGCAGCTCGACCGGGACAGTCGATGGCTACACCTTC
CASSSTGTVDGYTF
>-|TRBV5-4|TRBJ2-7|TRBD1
TGTGCCAGCAGCTTGGTGGACAGGCCCTACGAGCAGTACTTC
CASSLVDRPYEQYF
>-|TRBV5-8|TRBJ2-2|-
TGTGCCAGCAGCTTGGAGGGAGGTACCGGGGAGCTGTTTTTT
CASSLEGGTGELFF
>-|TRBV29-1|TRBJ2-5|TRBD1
TGCAGCGTCTACAGGGGTTACCCCCAAGAGACCCAGTACTTC
CSVYRGYPQETQYF
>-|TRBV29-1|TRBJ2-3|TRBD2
TGCAGCGTCCGGGGACTAGCAGATACGCAGTATTTT
CSVRGLADTQYF
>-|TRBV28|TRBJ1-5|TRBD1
TGTGCCAGCAGTGCTACAGGGGGCGGTCAGCCCCAGCATTTT
CASSATGGGQPQHF
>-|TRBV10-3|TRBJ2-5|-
TGTGCCATCAGTGAGCCTGGGGCGGCGCAAGAGACCCAGTACTTC
CAISEPGAAQETQYF
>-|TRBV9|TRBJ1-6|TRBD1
TGTGCCAGCAGCGTTGGACAGGGTCAAAATTCACCCCTCCACTTT
CASSVGQGQNSPLHF
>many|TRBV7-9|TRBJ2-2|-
TGTGCCAGCAGCTCCACAGGGCCCGGGGAGCTGTTTTTT
CASSSTGPGELFF
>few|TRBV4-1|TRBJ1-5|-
TGCGCCAGCAGCCACCCCGTCAGGGGTGGTAGCAATCAGCCCCAGCATTTT
CASSHPVRGGSNQPQHF
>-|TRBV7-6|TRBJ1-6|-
TGTGCCAGCACCCGCCTTAGCTCCTATAATTCACCCCTCCACTTT
CASTRLSSYNSPLHF
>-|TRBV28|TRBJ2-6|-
TGTGCCAGCAGTTACAGCCGGGGAGCCAACGTCCTGACTTTC
CASSYSRGANVLTF
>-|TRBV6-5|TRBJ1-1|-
TGTGCCAGCAGTTACCTGGACAGGAACACTGAAGCTTTCTTT
CASSYLDRNTEAFF
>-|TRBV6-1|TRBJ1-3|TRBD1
TGTGCCAGCAGTGAAAAGACAGGGGTCTCTTCGGGAAACACCATATATTTT
CASSEKTGVSSGNTIYF
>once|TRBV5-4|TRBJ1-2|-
TGTGCCAGCAGTTTCCCCCCGGGGTCTAACTATGGCTACACCTTC
CASSFPPGSNYGYTF
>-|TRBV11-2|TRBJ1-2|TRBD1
TGTGCCAGCAGCTTATGGGGACCAGGACAGGGGATGGTCTATGGCTACACCTTC
CASSLWGPGQGMVYGYTF
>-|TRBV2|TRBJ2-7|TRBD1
TGTGCCAGCAGTAGGGACAGGGGGGATTACGAGCAGTACTTC
CASSRDRGDYEQYF
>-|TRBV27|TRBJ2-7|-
TGTGCCAGCAGTTTTTCCCCCGGGGGGCCCTACGAGCAGTACTTC
CASSFSPGGPYEQYF
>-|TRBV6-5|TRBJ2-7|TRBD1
TGTACCAGCAGACATACCGGGACAGGGGGCTACGAGCAGTACTTC
CTSRHTGTGGYEQYF
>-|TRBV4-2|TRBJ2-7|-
TGTGCCAGCAGCCAAGCCAGGTTCTACGAGCAGTACTTC
CASSQARFYEQYF
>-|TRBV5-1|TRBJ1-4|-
TGCGCCAGCAGCTTGGACAGGGTAGGAGAAAAACTGTTTTTT
CASSLDRVGEKLFF
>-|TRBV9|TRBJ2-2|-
TGTGCCAGCAGCGTAGTTGGTGTAGGAGGGCCCGGGGAGCTGTTTTTT
CASSVVGVGGPGELFF
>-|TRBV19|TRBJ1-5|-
TGTGCCAGTAGTATGTCCCGAGGGATGGGCAATCAGCCCCAGCATTTT
CASSMSRGMGNQPQHF
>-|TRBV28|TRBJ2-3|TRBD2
TGTGCCAGCAGTTTGTATGAGCGGGGGGGAAGCACAGATACGCAGTATTTT
CASSLYERGGSTDTQYF
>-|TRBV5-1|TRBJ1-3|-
TGCGCCAGCAGCCAGGGCTCCTCTGGAAACACCATATATTTT
CASSQGSSGNTIYF
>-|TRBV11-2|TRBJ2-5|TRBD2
TGTGCCAGCAGCTTAAGGACTGAGCGGGGGGTACAAGAGACCCAGTACTTC
CASSLRTERGVQETQYF
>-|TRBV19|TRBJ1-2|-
TGTGCCAGTAGCAAACAGGGTGACTATGGCTACACCTTC
CASSKQGDYGYTF
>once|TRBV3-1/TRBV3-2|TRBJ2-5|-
TGTGCCAGCAGCCCCCCCATATTTCCCATCGGGACCCAGTACTTC
CASSPPIFPIGTQYF
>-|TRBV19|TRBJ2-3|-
TGTGCCAGTAGTACCGCCGACTATTCAGATACGCAGTATTTT
CASSTADYSDTQYF
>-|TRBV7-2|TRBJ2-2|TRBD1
TGTGCCAGCAGCTGGGACAGGGGATACGGGGAGCTGTTTTTT
CASSWDRGYGELFF
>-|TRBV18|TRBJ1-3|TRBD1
TGTGCCAGCTCACAAACAGGGGCTGGAAACACCATATATTTT
CASSQTGAGNTIYF
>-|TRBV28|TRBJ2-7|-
TGTGTAGTTTGGCGGGGCCAGGGTCTCTACGAGCAGTACTTC
CVVWRGQGLYEQYF
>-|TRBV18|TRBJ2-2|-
TGTGCCAGCTCACCAGACAGGACCGGGGAGCTGTTTTTT
CASSPDRTGELFF
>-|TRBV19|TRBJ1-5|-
TGTGCCAGTACTCCGCACAGCTCTAATAGCAATCAGCCCCAGCATTTT
CASTPHSSNSNQPQHF
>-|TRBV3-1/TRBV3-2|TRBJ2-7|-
TGTGCCAGCAGCCAAGCCCCCGTTAGCTACGAGCAGTACTTC
CASSQAPVSYEQYF
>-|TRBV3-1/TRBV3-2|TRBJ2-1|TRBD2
TGTGCCAGCACCTACGGACTAGCGGAGTACAATGAGCAGTTCTTC
CASTYGLAEYNEQFF
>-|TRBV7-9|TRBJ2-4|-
TGTGCCAGCAGCTTTGGTGAGGCCAAAAACATTCAGTACTTC
CASSFGEAKNIQYF
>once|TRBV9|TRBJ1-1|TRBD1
TGTGCCAGCAGCCCAAGACAGGGCGAGGGAACTGAAGCTTTCTTT
CASSPRQGEGTEAFF
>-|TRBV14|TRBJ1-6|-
TGTGCCAGCAGCCAAGATTATTTCTTAGGGGGGGATTCACCCCTCCACTTT
CASSQDYFLGGDSPLHF
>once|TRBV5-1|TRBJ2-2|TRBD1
TGCGCCAGCAGCTTCGGACAGGTCCTGAACACCGGGGAGCTGTTTTTT
CASSFGQVLNTGELFF
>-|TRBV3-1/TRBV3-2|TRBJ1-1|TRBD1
TGTGCCAGCAGCCAAGAGACCTTGGCAGGGGGAGCTTTCTTT
CASSQETLAGGAFF
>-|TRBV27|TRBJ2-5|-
TGTGCCAGCAGTTTGAGTACAGGGAGTTTCCAAGAGACCCAGTACTTC
CASSLSTGSFQETQYF
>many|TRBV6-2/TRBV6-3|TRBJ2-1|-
TGTGCCAGCAGTTATTTGGCTGAGGGATGGGACAATGAGCAGTTCTTC
CASSYLAEGWDNEQFF
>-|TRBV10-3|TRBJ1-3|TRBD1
TGTGCCATCAGTCCGGACAGGAACTCTGGAAACACCATATATTTT
CAISPDRNSGNTIYF
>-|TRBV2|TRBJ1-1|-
TGTGCCAGCGGTTTGCTCGGGAAGACTGAAGCTTTCTTT
CASGLLGKTEAFF
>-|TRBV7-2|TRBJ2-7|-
TGTGCCAGCAGCTTAAGGGAGGCCGGGGGCTACGAGCAGTACTTC
CASSLREAGGYEQYF
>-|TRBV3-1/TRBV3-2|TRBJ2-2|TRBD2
TGTGCCAGCACCCGAGCTCTCGGGGGGACCGGGGAGCTGTTTTTT
CASTRALGGTGELFF
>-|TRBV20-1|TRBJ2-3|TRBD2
TGCAGTGCTAGTGGGGGACTAGGGGCCACAGATACGCAGTATTTT
CSASGGLGATDTQYF
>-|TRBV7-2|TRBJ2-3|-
TGTGCCAGCAGCTTAGGGGGTCCGGGGGGCACAGATACGCAGTATTTT
CASSLGGPGGTDTQYF
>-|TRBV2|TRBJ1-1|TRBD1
TGTGCCAGCGGGACAGGGGAACGTTCTGAAGCTTTCTTT
CASGTGERSEAFF